The 2 T cell receptor beta chains below come from one sample, sequenced in a study of blood T cells in healthy people across ages. Together with a sample-barcoded 5' primer, a J-beta primer mix was included in a second PCR lasting about 7 to 11 cycles. Using its own MiXCR run on the 5' RACE reads, TCRdb lists one record per CDR3 protein. The table shows around 520,000 distinct CDR3 sequences, with about 28% occurring only once. The same data also went into a second study, on T cells of mothers and their children.

Material: blood. The receptors stem from a boy aged 2-15 years in good health.

The chain carries TRBV7-9 and TRBJ1-1; D uncertain. In germline, CDR1 is SEHNR, CDR2 FQNEAQ (reference sequence). The CDR3 loop spans 16 amino acids. Trimming pared 5 bases from V and 1 base from J, leaving 17 bases between. The CDR3 spells CASSPKGSEGNTEAFF. The DNA for the CDR3 is TGTGCCAGCAGCCCGAAAGGGAGTGAAGGGAACACTGAAGCTTTCTTT. The whole variable domain, remainder taken from reference TRBV7-9 and TRBJ1-1, is DTGVSQNPRHKITKRGQNVTFRCDPISEHNRLYWYRQTLGQGPEFLTYFQNEAQLEKSRLLSDRFSAERPKGSFSTLEIQRTEQGDSAMYLCASSPKGSEGNTEAFFGQGTRLTVV.

Only a few counts were recorded for this clonotype. The V and J genes are TRBV29-1 and TRBJ2-1, with 9 positions matching TRBD2. The junction had 19 bases not matched to a gene; V was cut back by 1 base and J by 6 bases. The CDR3 runs to 19 residues. From germline, CDR1 is SQVTM and CDR2 ANQGSEA. This chain's CDR3 is CSVEGWGPGASGTSNEQFF. The CDR3 coding sequence is TGCAGCGTTGAAGGGTGGGGCCCAGGGGCTAGCGGGACTAGCAATGAGCAGTTCTTC.